Following are 5 T cell receptor beta chains from one sample sequenced in a study of T cell responses to AZD1222 COVID-19 vaccine. Profiled with immunoSEQ multiplex PCR; TCRdb holds only in-frame clones, not every one. Here the sample spans some 130,000 clones, 80% to 90% being singletons. Sample: peripheral blood, taken 28 days after the second AZD1222 dose. Every receptor here comes from an adult who received the AZD1222 COVID-19 vaccine.

V usage is TRBV6-5 and J usage is TRBJ1-2; 10 bases match TRBD1. With 6 bases clipped from V and 6 bases from J, the junction kept 4 bases outside the gene matches. The CDR3 extends over 13 amino acids. Germline V lookup: CDR1 MNHEY, CDR2 SVGAGI. CDR3 in DNA: TGTGCCAGCAGGGAGACAGGGGGCAATGGCTACACCTTC. It translates to CASRETGGNGYTF.

The rearrangement uses TRBV5-1 and TRBJ2-1; 9 positions agree with TRBD2. With V trimmed by 0 bases and J by 5 bases, 3 bases remained unmatched. This CDR3 contains 15 residues. CDR1 is SGHRS and CDR2 is YFSETQ in the germline V gene. The CDR3 DNA sequence: TGCGCCAGCAGCTTGGATAGCGGGAGACACAATGAGCAGTTCTTC. It specifies CASSLDSGRHNEQFF.

Remarks on this clone: Sequence at one end of the junction differs from germline and may be a read error. The chain is built from TRBV7-7 and TRBJ2-3; D is uncertain. The CDR3 runs 13 residues. Germline V gene data show CDR1 as SSHAT and CDR2 as FNYEAQ (reference sequence). CDR3: CASSLSGTDTQYF. The CDR3 coding sequence is TGTGCTAGCAGCTTAAGTGGCACAGATACGCAGTATTTT.

The chain recombines TRBV5-6 with TRBJ1-3, with 8 bases lining up with TRBD1. The junction had 4 bases not matched to a gene; V was cut back by 3 bases and J by 2 bases. CDR1 and CDR2 (germline): SGHDT, YYEEEE. The CDR3 totals 15 residues. The CDR3 region is CASSSLDRAGNTIYF. CDR3 nucleotide sequence: TGTGCCAGCAGCTCCCTGGACAGGGCTGGAAACACCATATATTTT.

The chain is built from TRBV2 and TRBJ2-2; a possible D gene is TRBD1 (6 bases). The CDR3 totals 14 residues. V was trimmed by 7 bases and J by 2 bases, leaving 11 bases between them. Germline V gene sequence: CDR1 SNHLY, CDR2 FYNNEI. The CDR3 is CASIMDRNTGELFF. CDR3 nucleotide sequence: TGTGCCAGCATTATGGACAGAAACACCGGGGAGCTGTTTTTT. The whole variable domain, filled in from reference TRBV2 and TRBJ2-2, reads EPEVTQTPSHQVTQMGQEVILRCVPISNHLYFYWYRQILGQKVEFLVSFYNNEISEKSEIFDDQFSVERPDGSNFTLKIRSTKLEDSAMYFCASIMDRNTGELFFGEGSRLTVL.